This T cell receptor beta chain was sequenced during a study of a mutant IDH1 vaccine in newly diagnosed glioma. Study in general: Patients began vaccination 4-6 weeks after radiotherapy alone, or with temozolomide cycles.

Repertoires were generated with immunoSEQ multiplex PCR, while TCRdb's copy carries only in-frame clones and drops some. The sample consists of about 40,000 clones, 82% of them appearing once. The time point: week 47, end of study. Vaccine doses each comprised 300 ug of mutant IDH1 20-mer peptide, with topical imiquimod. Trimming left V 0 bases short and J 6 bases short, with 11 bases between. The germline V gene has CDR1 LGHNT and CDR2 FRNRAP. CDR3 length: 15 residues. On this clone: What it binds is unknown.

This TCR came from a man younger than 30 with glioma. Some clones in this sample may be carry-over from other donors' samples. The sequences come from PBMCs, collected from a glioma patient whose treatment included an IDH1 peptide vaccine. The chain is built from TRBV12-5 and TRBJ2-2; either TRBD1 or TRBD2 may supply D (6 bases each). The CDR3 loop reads CASGLVHRDSGELFF. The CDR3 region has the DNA TGTGCTAGTGGTTTGGTCCACAGGGACTCCGGGGAGCTGTTTTTT. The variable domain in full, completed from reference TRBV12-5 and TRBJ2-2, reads DARVTQTPRHKVTEMGQEVTMRCQPILGHNTVFWYRQTMMQGLELLAYFRNRAPLDDSGMPKDRFSAEMPDATLATLKIQPSEPRDSAVYFCASGLVHRDSGELFFGEGSRLTVL.